A single sample is the source of the 20 T cell receptor beta chains below, sequenced in a study of OX40 agonist ivuxolimab in advanced cancers. Libraries were built with the immunoSEQ multiplex PCR assay. Sourced from immuneACCESS, this table was stored by TCRdb with only in-frame sequences that have V and J called. A share of the clones is absent; for the studies checked, an unresolved V gene accounts for under half, and the remainder has no known explanation. The sample contains about 120,000 clones, 93% of them found a single time. The ten largest clones add up to 0.15% to 0.16% of the sample. The source material was CD4+ or CD8+ T cells sorted from blood, sampled in a trial of the OX40 agonist ivuxolimab. All receptors come from an adult with an advanced solid tumor such as melanoma, head and neck, liver or kidney cancer.

This rearrangement joins TRBV6-1 to TRBJ1-6; D perhaps matches TRBD1 (5 bases). V was clipped by 3 bases and J by 0 bases, with 9 bases between them. The CDR3 totals 16 residues. Germline V CDR1 and CDR2: MNHNS, SASEGT. Here the CDR3 DNA reads TGTGCCAGCAGTGACAGGGACGACTCCTATAATTCACCCCTCCACTTT. Protein product: CASSDRDDSYNSPLHF.

V is TRBV12-5 and J is TRBJ2-3; TRBD2 aligns across 12 bases. This CDR3 spans 15 amino acids. Trimming at V came to 1 base and at J to 4 bases, leaving 0 bases not matched to a gene. Per germline, CDR1 LGHNT and CDR2 FRNRAP. The CDR3 DNA follows: TGTGCTAGTGGTTTGGGACTAGCGGGAGCAGATACGCAGTATTTT. Its protein product is CASGLGLAGADTQYF.

The chain is built from TRBV28 and TRBJ2-3; TRBD2 matches at 14 bases. Germline assignment: CDR1 MDHEN and CDR2 SYDVKM. V lost 5 bases and J lost 3; bases outside the gene matches: 1. The CDR3 spans 15 residues. DNA for the CDR3: TGTGCCAGCAGTGGGACTAGCGGGAGTACAGATACGCAGTATTTT. Protein sequence: CASSGTSGSTDTQYF.

This clone was recorded a few times. A read error may produce the germline difference seen at one junction end. V gene TRBV5-4 combines with J gene TRBJ2-7; D not certain. Germline CDR1 is SGHNT and CDR2 is YYREEE (reference sequence). The CDR3 loop spans 12 amino acids. The CDR3 nucleotides are TGTGCCAGCAGCTTTTATGGTTACGGGCAGTACTTC. It yields the protein CASSFYGYGQYF.

The rearrangement joins TRBV28 to TRBJ2-3, with D maybe TRBD2 (6 bases). Germline V gene data show CDR1 as MDHEN and CDR2 as SYDVKM. Trimming shortened V by 7 bases and J by 0 bases, and 20 bases separated the two germline ends. The CDR3 spans 17 residues. The CDR3 reads CASTNPLGRGSTDTQYF. The CDR3 DNA follows: TGTGCCAGCACAAACCCCTTGGGGCGGGGTAGCACAGATACGCAGTATTTT.

The chain joins TRBV18 to TRBJ2-3; D call uncertain. V was pared by 2 bases and J by 1 base, with 7 bases between. The germline gives CDR1 KGHSH, CDR2 LQKENI. This CDR3 comprises 14 residues. This CDR3 reads CASSPSSGTDTQYF. DNA for the CDR3: TGTGCCAGCTCACCAAGTTCGGGCACAGATACGCAGTATTTT.

This chain connects TRBV5-1 to TRBJ2-1; 10 bases are a match to TRBD2. CDR3 length: 16 residues. Germline CDR1 reads SGHRS; CDR2 reads YFSETQ. V lost 0 bases to trimming and J lost 6 bases; unmatched junction nucleotides: 6. DNA for the CDR3: TGCGCCAGCAGCTTGGCCAGCGGGAGGGTAGGCAATGAGCAGTTCTTC. Translation gives CASSLASGRVGNEQFF.

V and J are TRBV30 and TRBJ1-1; D is undetermined. The V end was cut by 3 bases, the J end by 10 bases, with 15 bases between. Per germline, CDR1 GTSNPN and CDR2 SVGIG (reference sequence). The length of the CDR3 is 12 residues. The CDR3, as DNA: TGTGCCTGGAGGGGGTACGCGGGTGGAGCTTTCTTT. It translates to CAWRGYAGGAFF.

This rearrangement joins TRBV5-4 to TRBJ2-5; D possibly corresponds to TRBD1 (6 bases). The CDR3 is 14 residues long. Trimming stripped 5 bases from V and 1 base from J, with 12 bases between. CDR1 and CDR2 (germline): SGHNT, YYREEE (reference sequence). CDR3 in amino acids: CASRNTGLQETQYF. CDR3 DNA: TGTGCCAGCAGAAATACAGGGCTCCAAGAGACCCAGTACTTC.

V usage is TRBV19 and J usage is TRBJ1-5; D remains unclear. Germline V gene lookup returns CDR1 LNHDA and CDR2 SQIVND (reference sequence). V shed 4 bases and J shed 2 bases, with 6 bases lying between them. This CDR3 is 13 amino acids long. The CDR3 bases are TGTGCCAGTAGTACTGGAGGCAATCAGCCCCAGCATTTT. Translating gives CASSTGGNQPQHF.

The chain couples TRBV29-1 to TRBJ2-1; a weak D match, TRBD2 (5 bases). The CDR3 is 15 residues long. CDR1 SQVTM and CDR2 ANQGSEA come from the germline V gene. The germline V and J ends were trimmed by 2 bases and 5 bases, with 16 bases remaining between them. CDR3 in amino acids: CSVEIPRGSNNEQFF. Written as DNA, the CDR3 is TGCAGCGTTGAAATCCCCCGGGGTAGCAACAATGAGCAGTTCTTC.

This chain uses TRBV9 with TRBJ1-2; D unclear. CDR1 is SGDLS, CDR2 YYNGEE, per germline. The CDR3 extends over 12 amino acids. V was pared by 3 bases and J by 8 bases, with 11 bases between. CDR3: CASSGNGYGYTF. In DNA form, the CDR3 reads TGTGCCAGCAGCGGAAACGGGTACGGCTACACCTTC.

The V call is TRBV6-6, the J call TRBJ2-4; D ambiguous. The CDR3 length is 12 residues. Germline CDR1 MNHNY, CDR2 SVGAGI (reference sequence). Trimming cost V 2 bases and J 3 bases, with 2 bases left between them. The CDR3 DNA reads as TGTGCCAGCAGTTACCTCAAAAACATTCAGTACTTC. Translation gives CASSYLKNIQYF.

In DNA form, the CDR3 reads TGTGCCAGCAGCTTTCGGCAGGGGGCGATGTGGGAGACCCAGTACTTC. It translates to CASSFRQGAMWETQYF. The J gene is TRBJ2-5, the V gene TRBV5-4; TRBD1 agrees at 8 bases. Losses at the gene ends were 2 bases for V and 5 bases for J; bases not matched to a gene: 11. Germline V gene data show CDR1 as SGHNT and CDR2 as YYREEE (reference sequence). The CDR3 loop spans 16 amino acids.

The chain employs TRBV6-6 and TRBJ1-5; D is undetermined. This CDR3 contains 12 residues. Trimming removed 8 bases at V and 3 bases at J, with 8 bases between. From germline, CDR1 is MNHNY and CDR2 SVGAGI (reference sequence). This CDR3 reads CASGDPNQPQHF. The CDR3 DNA reads TGTGCCAGCGGGGATCCCAATCAGCCCCAGCATTTT.

This chain links TRBV10-1 with TRBJ2-5; 9 positions match TRBD1. In germline, CDR1 is WNHNN, CDR2 SYGVQD (reference sequence). The CDR3 spans 15 residues. J gave up 5 bases and V 2 bases, and 6 bases lay outside the gene matches. The CDR3 region has the DNA TGCGCCAGCAGTGAGCGCCGGACAGGGGTGGAGACCCAGTACTTC. Translation: CASSERRTGVETQYF.

The CDR3 bases are TGTGCCAGCAGCTCACCGGGACAGGACCCCTACGAGCAGTACTTC. Translating gives CASSSPGQDPYEQYF. This chain connects TRBV11-2 to TRBJ2-7; 8 nucleotides match TRBD1. The CDR3 length is 15 residues. Germline V gene sequence: CDR1 SGHAT, CDR2 FQNNGV. After removal of 4 bases from V and 2 bases from J, the junction contained 7 bases not matched to a gene.

The chain has TRBV7-2 and TRBJ1-1; TRBD1 might be the D (6 bases). The CDR3 is made up of 13 amino acids. Trimming cost V 5 bases and J 3 bases, with 10 bases left between them. Germline V gives CDR1 SGHTA, CDR2 FQGNSA. The CDR3 DNA follows: TGTGCCAGCAGCACACAGGGACACACTGAAGCTTTCTTT. Translating it yields CASSTQGHTEAFF.

The chain carries TRBV5-1 and TRBJ2-1, with a possible D match to TRBD2 (5 bases). The CDR3 consists of 14 residues. Deletions cut 2 bases from V and 1 base from J, with 7 bases between. The germline gives CDR1 SGHRS, CDR2 YFSETQ. The CDR3 nucleotides are TGCGCCAGCAGCTTCCCGGGGTCCTACAATGAGCAGTTCTTC. It yields the protein CASSFPGSYNEQFF.

The CDR3 bases are TGTGCCACCGGACAGAGTTATAGCAATCAGCCCCAGCATTTT. Amino acid sequence: CATGQSYSNQPQHF. The rearrangement links TRBV28 to TRBJ1-5; weak D call: TRBD1 (6 bases). The V end lost 10 bases, the J end lost 0 bases, and 13 bases lay between the germline ends. Germline V gives CDR1 MDHEN, CDR2 SYDVKM. The CDR3 totals 14 residues.